Shown below are 10 T cell receptor beta chains from a single sample sequenced in a study of metastatic and nonmetastatic thyroid tumors. Nobody among the patients had been given any treatment before thyroid surgery. TCRdb reanalyzed the PCR reads via MiXCR. The sample has tens of thousands of clones; 28% are singletons. Sequences were obtained from blood. The receptors shown here come from a male donor with papillary thyroid cancer or a benign thyroid nodule (not recorded which). Some clones in this sample may be carry-over from other donors' samples.

This clone came up many times. V is TRBV11-3 and J is TRBJ2-3; 9 nucleotides align to TRBD1. Trimming at V came to 4 bases and at J to 5 bases, leaving 4 bases not matched to a gene. From germline, CDR1 is SGHNT and CDR2 YENEEA. The CDR3 loop spans 14 amino acids. For the CDR3, the DNA is TGTGCCAGCAGCTACAGGGGGCGCGGAGATACGCAGTATTTT. Translated: CASSYRGRGDTQYF.

This clone has only a few counts. The chain recombines TRBV27 with TRBJ2-1, with D possibly TRBD1 on 6 matching bases. The CDR3 is 16 residues long. Germline V gene lookup returns CDR1 MNHEY and CDR2 SMNVEV (reference sequence). Trimming removed 7 bases from V and 0 bases from J, with 16 bases in between. CDR3 protein: CASIPVTGDSYNEQFF. The CDR3 DNA reads as TGTGCCAGCATTCCCGTGACAGGTGACTCCTACAATGAGCAGTTCTTC.

Notes on this clone: Germline is not matched at one junction end, which may reflect a read error. The genes are TRBV12-3 or TRBV12-4 and TRBJ2-1, with 9 bases fitting TRBD2. This CDR3 region has 14 residues. The CDR3 reads CASSPLAGMDEQFF. As DNA, the CDR3 is TGTGCCAGCAGTCCTCTAGCGGGGATGGATGAGCAGTTTTTC.

This clone was picked up a small number of times. The chain is built from TRBV6-1 and TRBJ2-5, with 8 bases lining up with TRBD2. The CDR3 totals 15 residues. Trimming cost V 6 bases and J 1 base; bases outside gene matches: 7. Looked up from germline, CDR1 is MNHNS and CDR2 is SASEGT. The CDR3 DNA is TGTGCCAGCAGCTCGAAGACTAGCGCCCAAGAGACCCAGTACTTC. Its translation is CASSSKTSAQETQYF.

V and J are TRBV30 and TRBJ2-2; the D is unclear. CDR3 length equals 13 residues. The germline V gene encodes CDR1 GTSNPN and CDR2 SVGIG (reference sequence). Trimming pared 3 bases from V and 4 bases from J, leaving 9 bases between. The CDR3 region is CAWRWSGTGELFF. The CDR3 bases are TGTGCCTGGAGGTGGTCGGGCACCGGGGAGCTGTTTTTT.

The V and J genes are TRBV20-1 and TRBJ2-7; D is possibly TRBD2 (5 bases). V lost 6 bases and J lost 7, with 19 bases in between. Germline V gene sequence: CDR1 DFQATT, CDR2 SNEGSKA (reference sequence). The CDR3 totals 13 residues. The CDR3 protein is CSADRYSSGEQYF. Written as DNA, the CDR3 is TGCAGTGCGGACCGGTACAGTTCGGGGGAGCAGTACTTC.

This clone appeared many times. The chain recombines TRBV19 with TRBJ2-1, with 10 bases that match TRBD2. The CDR3 covers 17 residues. Germline V gives CDR1 LNHDA, CDR2 SQIVND (reference sequence). V shed 7 bases, J shed 1 base, and the junction held 10 bases outside the gene matches. The CDR3 sequence: CASTLSSGSLSYNEQFF. CDR3 DNA: TGTGCCAGTACCCTCTCTAGCGGGAGTCTGTCCTACAATGAGCAGTTCTTC.

A note on this clone: A read error may produce the germline difference seen at one junction end. This rearrangement joins TRBV6-5 to TRBJ2-3; possible D gene TRBD1, 6 bases. Germline-derived CDR1 and CDR2 are MNHEY and SVGAGI. CDR3 length: 17 residues. CDR3 loop: CASRRNRQVKALDKQYF. The CDR3 coding sequence is TGTGCCAGCAGAAGAAATCGACAGGTAAAAGCTCTCGATAAGCAGTATTTT.

This clone showed up just a few times. The rearrangement links TRBV18 to TRBJ2-7; 9 bases map to TRBD1. Trimming at V came to 5 bases and at J to 3 bases, leaving 5 bases not matched to a gene. The germline V gene has CDR1 KGHSH and CDR2 LQKENI. The CDR3 has 14 residues. CDR3 in DNA: TGTGCCAGCTCAACGGGGACAGGGAGCTACGAGCAGTACTTC. This encodes CASSTGTGSYEQYF.

This clone turned up a few times. This sequence joins TRBV9 and TRBJ2-5, with 7 positions matching TRBD2. The ends lost 4 bases at V and 4 bases at J; junction bases unmatched: 7. The CDR3 sequence is 14 residues long. CDR1 is SGDLS, CDR2 YYNGEE, per germline. In nucleotides, the CDR3 is TGTGCCAGCAGCTTAACGGGGGGAAGAGAGACCCAGTACTTC. Translated, it gives CASSLTGGRETQYF. Variable domain in full (rest from reference TRBV9 and TRBJ2-5): DSGVTQTPKHLITATGQRVTLRCSPRSGDLSVYWYQQSLDQGLQFLIQYYNGEERAKGNILERFSAQQFPDLHSELNLSSLELGDSALYFCASSLTGGRETQYFGPGTRLLVL.